The rows below give T cell receptor beta chains drawn from one sample of a study of shared clonotypes between healthy human individuals. Produced via immunoSEQ multiplex PCR; TCRdb's table is partial and in-frame only. The sample includes about a million clones, 75% of them seen just once. The sequenced sample was memory CD4+ T cells sorted from blood. These TCRs come from a man between 18 and 35 years old in good health. CDR3s include the opening cysteine and the closing phenylalanine or tryptophan. D genes are given only for firm matches. The size of a clone is reported for some rows only, either as once, few or many, or as a class for expanded clones.

V gene,J gene,clone size,D gene,CDR3 protein,CDR3 DNA
TRBV5-1,TRBJ2-3,.,TRBD2,CASSPQGLAGTDTQYF,TGCGCCAGCAGCCCGCAAGGACTAGCGGGCACAGATACGCAGTATTTT
TRBV4-3,TRBJ1-1,.,.,CASSQEGGNTEAFF,TGCGCCAGCAGCCAAGAGGGGGGTAACACTGAAGCTTTCTTT
TRBV28,TRBJ1-5,.,TRBD1,CASSPGQGSSSNQPQHF,TGTGCCAGCAGCCCGGGACAGGGGTCGTCGAGCAATCAGCCCCAGCATTTT
TRBV6-1,TRBJ1-5,.,.,CASIREAGNQPQHF,TGTGCCAGCATCAGGGAGGCGGGCAATCAGCCCCAGCATTTT
TRBV9,TRBJ2-7,.,.,CASSVGLSRDKDSYEQYF,TGTGCCAGCAGCGTAGGCCTTTCTCGGGACAAGGACTCCTACGAGCAGTACTTC
TRBV27,TRBJ2-5,.,.,CASSLRRWTETQYF,TGTGCCAGCAGTTTGCGACGGTGGACGGAGACCCAGTACTTC
TRBV7-2,TRBJ1-6,.,TRBD1,CASSFRDRTSPLHF,TGTGCCAGCAGCTTCCGGGACAGGACTTCACCCCTCCACTTT
TRBV4-1,TRBJ2-1,.,.,CASSQGPQGSSYNEQFF,TGCGCCAGCAGCCAAGGCCCCCAAGGGAGCTCCTACAATGAGCAGTTCTTC
TRBV28,TRBJ1-2,once,TRBD1,CASSGDSRYGYTF,TGTGCCAGCAGTGGGGACAGCCGCTATGGCTACACCTTC
TRBV28,TRBJ2-7,.,TRBD2,CASSVPGLAGVEQYF,TGTGCCAGCTCGGTTCCGGGACTAGCGGGAGTCGAGCAGTACTTC
TRBV10-2,TRBJ2-5,.,TRBD2,CASSPRTSGGEETQYF,TGCGCCAGCAGTCCTCGGACTAGCGGGGGGGAAGAGACCCAGTACTTC
TRBV7-9,TRBJ2-6,.,TRBD1,CASMTGILSGANVLTF,TGTGCCAGCATGACAGGGATCCTTTCTGGGGCCAACGTCCTGACTTTC
TRBV6-5,TRBJ1-1,.,.,CASLSPGGGTEAFF,TGTGCCAGCCTGTCCCCGGGAGGAGGCACTGAAGCTTTCTTT
TRBV14,TRBJ2-3,.,.,CASSQEFGRGDTQYF,TGTGCCAGCAGCCAAGAATTTGGGCGGGGAGATACGCAGTATTTT
TRBV30,TRBJ1-3,.,.,CAWSGTSLKNTIYF,TGTGCCTGGAGTGGGACAAGCTTGAAAAACACCATATATTTT
TRBV5-4,TRBJ1-1,.,.,CASSLVTGWDTEAFF,TGTGCCAGCAGCTTGGTTACAGGGTGGGACACTGAAGCTTTCTTT
TRBV9,TRBJ2-1,.,.,CASKNRYNEQFF,TGTGCCAGCAAGAACCGATACAATGAGCAGTTCTTC
TRBV5-1,TRBJ1-1,.,.,CASSEHGQPNTEAFF,TGCGCCAGCAGCGAACACGGACAGCCAAACACTGAAGCTTTCTTT
TRBV9,TRBJ2-4,.,.,CASSLTGGAGNIQYF,TGTGCCAGCAGCCTCACCGGAGGGGCGGGAAACATTCAGTACTTC
TRBV5-1,TRBJ1-3,.,.,CASSLEGGSGNTIYF,TGCGCCAGCAGCTTGGAAGGGGGCTCTGGAAACACCATATATTTT
TRBV5-1,TRBJ2-2,.,.,CASIPTVFSTGELFF,TGCGCCAGCATCCCGACAGTTTTTTCCACCGGGGAGCTGTTTTTT
TRBV5-6,TRBJ2-7,.,TRBD2,CASSPLGPGGVYEQYF,TGTGCCAGCAGCCCCTTGGGGCCGGGGGGAGTCTACGAGCAGTACTTC
TRBV4-1,TRBJ2-5,.,.,CASSPPEGTETQYF,TGCGCCAGCAGCCCCCCCGAGGGGACAGAGACCCAGTACTTC
TRBV6-1,TRBJ1-5,.,.,CASTGQLVGNQPQHF,TGTGCCAGCACCGGACAGCTTGTCGGCAATCAGCCCCAGCATTTT
TRBV4-3,TRBJ2-3,.,.,CASSLSGEDTQYF,TGCGCCAGCAGCCTCTCGGGAGAAGATACGCAGTATTTT
TRBV2,TRBJ2-3,.,TRBD2,CASSALVSSGGAGNTQYF,TGTGCCAGCAGTGCCCTCGTGTCTAGCGGGGGGGCAGGGAATACGCAGTATTTT
TRBV27,TRBJ1-4,.,.,CASSPLNWVDEKLFF,TGTGCCAGCAGTCCCCTCAACTGGGTGGATGAAAAACTGTTTTTT
TRBV2,TRBJ1-4,many,TRBD1,CASSDGTGNEKLFF,TGTGCCAGCAGTGACGGGACAGGGAATGAAAAACTGTTTTTT
TRBV2,TRBJ1-5,.,.,CASSVGTNSNQPQHF,TGTGCCAGCAGTGTAGGGACTAATAGCAATCAGCCCCAGCATTTT
TRBV15,TRBJ2-7,few,.,CATSREGTRGSYEQYF,TGTGCCACCAGCAGAGAAGGGACGCGGGGCTCCTACGAGCAGTACTTC
TRBV25-1,TRBJ1-1,.,.,CASSEPRPFAEAFF,TGTGCCAGCAGTGAACCCAGGCCTTTCGCTGAAGCTTTCTTT
TRBV11-2,TRBJ2-3,.,.,CASSLQRTGTDTQYF,TGTGCCAGCAGCTTACAGAGAACAGGCACAGATACGCAGTATTTT
TRBV5-1,TRBJ2-1,.,TRBD2,CASSPRGDNEQFF,TGCGCCAGCAGCCCGCGGGGGGACAATGAGCAGTTCTTC
TRBV10-3,TRBJ2-7,.,TRBD1,CATKPGQQGLLEQYF,TGTGCCACCAAACCCGGGCAACAGGGGCTTCTCGAGCAGTACTTC
TRBV6-5,TRBJ2-7,.,.,CASSYSPLGYEQYF,TGTGCCAGCAGTTACTCGCCGTTGGGGTACGAGCAGTACTTC
TRBV7-2,TRBJ1-1,.,.,CASRHRNMNTEAFF,TGTGCCAGCAGGCACAGAAACATGAACACTGAAGCTTTCTTT
TRBV5-1,TRBJ2-1,.,TRBD2,CASRTLAGQEGGSYNEQFF,TGCGCCAGCAGAACACTAGCGGGTCAAGAAGGGGGCTCCTACAATGAGCAGTTCTTC
TRBV7-2,TRBJ2-3,.,.,CASSVKGRTDTQYF,TGTGCCAGCAGCGTAAAAGGGAGAACGGATACGCAGTATTTT
TRBV12-5,TRBJ2-1,.,TRBD2,CASRSPGTKQFF,TGTGCTAGTCGATCTCCCGGGACTAAGCAGTTCTTC
TRBV6-5,TRBJ1-5,.,.,CASSWGSNQPQHF,TGTGCCAGCAGTTGGGGGAGCAATCAGCCCCAGCATTTT
TRBV20-1,TRBJ1-2,.,.,CSASAQYGYTF,TGCAGTGCTAGCGCCCAATATGGCTACACCTTC
TRBV18,TRBJ2-7,.,.,CASSPRGGASYEQYF,TGTGCCAGCTCACCCCGAGGGGGGGCGTCCTACGAGCAGTACTTC
TRBV28,TRBJ1-5,.,.,CASSFGGTNQPQHF,TGTGCCAGCAGTTTCGGGGGGACCAATCAGCCCCAGCATTTT
TRBV21-1,TRBJ2-4,.,.,CASSLKGPGGGLRNIQYF,TGTGCCAGCAGCCTCAAAGGCCCAGGGGGCGGTCTTAGAAACATTCAGTACTTC
TRBV18,TRBJ2-5,.,.,CASSPRQQETQYF,TGTGCCAGCTCACCAAGGCAGCAAGAGACCCAGTACTTC
TRBV7-3,TRBJ2-1,once,.,CASSLAGASYNEQFF,TGTGCCAGCAGCTTAGCGGGGGCCTCCTACAATGAGCAGTTCTTC
TRBV11-2,TRBJ2-1,.,TRBD2,CASSTTFGGGNEQFF,TGTGCCAGCAGCACAACGTTTGGCGGGGGGAATGAGCAGTTCTTC
TRBV19,TRBJ1-2,.,TRBD1,CASSQGARNYGYTF,TGTGCCAGCTCACAGGGGGCGCGAAACTATGGCTACACCTTC
TRBV5-6,TRBJ1-2,.,.,CASSLVAVGNGYTF,TGTGCCAGCAGCTTGGTCGCCGTTGGGAATGGCTACACCTTC
TRBV11-3,TRBJ2-7,.,.,CASSLVGNYEQYF,TGTGCCAGCAGCTTAGTCGGAAACTACGAGCAGTACTTC
TRBV27,TRBJ1-6,.,.,CASSLSQRANSPLHF,TGTGCCAGCAGTTTATCTCAGCGCGCCAATTCACCCCTCCACTTT
TRBV29-1,TRBJ2-3,.,TRBD2,CSVEAPAGGGTDTQYF,TGCAGCGTTGAAGCCCCAGCGGGGGGAGGTACAGATACGCAGTATTTT
TRBV14,TRBJ2-5,.,.,CASSRYSRGLRETQYF,TGTGCCAGCAGCCGTTACTCGCGGGGGCTGAGGGAGACCCAGTACTTC
TRBV27,TRBJ2-1,.,TRBD1,CASSQGDRAYNEQFF,TGTGCCAGCAGCCAGGGGGACAGGGCCTACAATGAGCAGTTCTTC
TRBV2,TRBJ2-7,.,.,CASTETTSSYEQYF,TGTGCCAGCACGGAGACTACTTCTTCTTACGAGCAGTACTTC
TRBV11-2,TRBJ1-6,.,TRBD1,CASSSQGESPLHF,TGTGCCAGCAGCTCCCAGGGGGAGTCACCCCTCCACTTT